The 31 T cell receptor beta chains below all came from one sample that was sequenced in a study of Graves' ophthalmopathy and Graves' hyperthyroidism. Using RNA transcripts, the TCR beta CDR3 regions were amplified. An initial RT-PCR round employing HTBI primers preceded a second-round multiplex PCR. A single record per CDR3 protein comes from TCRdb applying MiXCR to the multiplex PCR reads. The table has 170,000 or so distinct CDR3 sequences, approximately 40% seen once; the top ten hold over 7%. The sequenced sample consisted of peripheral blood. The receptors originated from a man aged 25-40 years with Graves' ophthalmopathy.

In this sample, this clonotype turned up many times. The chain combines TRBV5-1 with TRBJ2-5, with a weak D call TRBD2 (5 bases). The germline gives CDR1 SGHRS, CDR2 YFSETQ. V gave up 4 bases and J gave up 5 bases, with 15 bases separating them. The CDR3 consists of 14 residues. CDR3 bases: TGCGCCAGCAGCCCTGAAGGGCGGAGGGAGACCCAGTACTTC. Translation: CASSPEGRRETQYF.

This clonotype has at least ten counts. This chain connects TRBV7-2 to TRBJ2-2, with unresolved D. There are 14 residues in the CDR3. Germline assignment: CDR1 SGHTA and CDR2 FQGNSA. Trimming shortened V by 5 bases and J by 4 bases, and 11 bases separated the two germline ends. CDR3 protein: CASSPILRTGELFF. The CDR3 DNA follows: TGTGCCAGCAGCCCAATCTTGCGCACCGGGGAGCTGTTTTTT.

The CDR3 here is CASSDPDSGIYEQYF. CDR3 sequence (DNA): TGTGCCAGCAGCGACCCGGACAGCGGGATCTACGAGCAGTACTTC. This chain joins TRBV12-3 or TRBV12-4 and TRBJ2-7; weak D call: TRBD2 (7 bases). V was shortened by 6 bases and J by 3 bases, with 18 bases between the two germline ends. This CDR3 is 15 amino acids long.

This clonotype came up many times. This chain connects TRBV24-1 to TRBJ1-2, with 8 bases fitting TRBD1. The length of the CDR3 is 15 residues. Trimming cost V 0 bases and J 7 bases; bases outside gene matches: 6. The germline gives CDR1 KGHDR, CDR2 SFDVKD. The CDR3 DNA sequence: TGTGCCACCAGTGATTTGCCAGGGGGCGCATCTGGCTACACCTTC. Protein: CATSDLPGGASGYTF.

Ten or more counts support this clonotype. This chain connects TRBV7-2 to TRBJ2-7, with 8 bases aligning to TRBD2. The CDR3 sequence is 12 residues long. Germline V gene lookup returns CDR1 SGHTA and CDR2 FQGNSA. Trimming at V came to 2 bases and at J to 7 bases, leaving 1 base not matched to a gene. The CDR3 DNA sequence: TGTGCCAGCAGCTTATTAGCGGGGGAGCAGTACTTC. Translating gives CASSLLAGEQYF.

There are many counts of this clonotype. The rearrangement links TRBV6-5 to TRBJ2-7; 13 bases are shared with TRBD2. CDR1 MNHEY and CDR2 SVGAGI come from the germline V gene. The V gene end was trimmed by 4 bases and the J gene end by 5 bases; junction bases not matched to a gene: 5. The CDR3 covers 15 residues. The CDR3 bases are TGTGCCAGCAGTTCCCAAGGACTAGCGGGAGACGAGCAGTACTTC. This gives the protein CASSSQGLAGDEQYF.

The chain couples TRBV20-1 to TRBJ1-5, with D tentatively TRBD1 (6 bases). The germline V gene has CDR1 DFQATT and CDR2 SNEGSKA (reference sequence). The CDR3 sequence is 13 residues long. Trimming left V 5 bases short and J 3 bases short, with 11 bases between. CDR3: CSAGTGFNQPQHF. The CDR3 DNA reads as TGCAGTGCTGGTACAGGGTTCAATCAGCCCCAGCATTTT.

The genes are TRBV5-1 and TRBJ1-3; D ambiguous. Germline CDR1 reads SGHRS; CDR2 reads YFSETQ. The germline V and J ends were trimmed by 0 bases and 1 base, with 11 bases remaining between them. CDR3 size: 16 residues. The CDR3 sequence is CASSLGGPLSGNTIYF. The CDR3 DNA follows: TGCGCCAGCAGCTTGGGAGGTCCTCTTTCTGGAAACACCATATATTTT.

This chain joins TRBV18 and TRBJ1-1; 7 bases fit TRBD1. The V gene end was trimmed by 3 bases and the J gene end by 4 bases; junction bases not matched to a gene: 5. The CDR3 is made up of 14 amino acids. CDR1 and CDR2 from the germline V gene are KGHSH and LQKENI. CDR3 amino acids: CASSPRQGGTEAFF. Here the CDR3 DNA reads TGTGCCAGCTCACCTAGACAGGGTGGCACTGAAGCTTTCTTT.

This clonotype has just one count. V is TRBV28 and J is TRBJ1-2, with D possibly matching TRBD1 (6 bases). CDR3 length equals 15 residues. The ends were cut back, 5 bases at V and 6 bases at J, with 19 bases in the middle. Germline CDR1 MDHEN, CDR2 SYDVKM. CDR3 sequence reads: CASSPEGVKLDGYTF. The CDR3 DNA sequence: TGTGCCAGCAGTCCGGAGGGGGTAAAGCTTGATGGCTACACCTTC.

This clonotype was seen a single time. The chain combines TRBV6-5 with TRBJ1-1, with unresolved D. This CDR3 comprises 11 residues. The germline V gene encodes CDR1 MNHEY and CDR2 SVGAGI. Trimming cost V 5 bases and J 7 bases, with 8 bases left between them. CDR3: CASSPRDEAFF. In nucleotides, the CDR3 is TGTGCCAGCAGTCCTCGAGATGAAGCTTTCTTT.

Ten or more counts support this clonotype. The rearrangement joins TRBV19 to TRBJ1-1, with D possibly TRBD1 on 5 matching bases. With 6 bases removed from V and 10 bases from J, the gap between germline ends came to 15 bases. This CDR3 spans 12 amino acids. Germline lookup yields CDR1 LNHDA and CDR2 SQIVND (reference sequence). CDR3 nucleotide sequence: TGTGCCAGTAGGGACATGGGTGTACGAGCTTTCTTT. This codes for CASRDMGVRAFF.

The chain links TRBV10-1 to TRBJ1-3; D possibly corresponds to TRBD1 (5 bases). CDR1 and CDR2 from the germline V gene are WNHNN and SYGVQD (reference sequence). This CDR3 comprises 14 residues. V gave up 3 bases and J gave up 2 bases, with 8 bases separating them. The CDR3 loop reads CASSEGTPGNTIYF. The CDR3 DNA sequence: TGCGCCAGCAGTGAAGGGACTCCTGGAAACACCATATATTTT.

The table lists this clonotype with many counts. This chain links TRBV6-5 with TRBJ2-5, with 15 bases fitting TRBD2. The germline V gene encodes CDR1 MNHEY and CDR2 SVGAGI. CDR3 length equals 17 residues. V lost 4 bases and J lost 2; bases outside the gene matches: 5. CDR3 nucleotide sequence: TGTGCCAGCAGTTCTGGGACTAGCGGGAGGCCTCAAGAGACCCAGTACTTC. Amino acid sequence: CASSSGTSGRPQETQYF.

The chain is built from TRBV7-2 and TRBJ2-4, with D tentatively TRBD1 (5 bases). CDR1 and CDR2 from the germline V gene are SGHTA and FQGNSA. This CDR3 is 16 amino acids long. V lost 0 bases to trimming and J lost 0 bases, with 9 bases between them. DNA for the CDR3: TGTGCCAGCAGCTTAGCGGGGCAGCTAGCCAAAAACATTCAGTACTTC. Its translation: CASSLAGQLAKNIQYF.

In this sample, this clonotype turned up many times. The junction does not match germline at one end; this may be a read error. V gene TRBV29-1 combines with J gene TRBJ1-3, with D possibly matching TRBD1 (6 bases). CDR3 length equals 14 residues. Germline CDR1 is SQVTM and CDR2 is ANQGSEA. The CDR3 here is CSVEDRSTENTIYF. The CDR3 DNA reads TGCAGCGTAGAAGACAGGAGCACCGAAAACACCATATATTTT.

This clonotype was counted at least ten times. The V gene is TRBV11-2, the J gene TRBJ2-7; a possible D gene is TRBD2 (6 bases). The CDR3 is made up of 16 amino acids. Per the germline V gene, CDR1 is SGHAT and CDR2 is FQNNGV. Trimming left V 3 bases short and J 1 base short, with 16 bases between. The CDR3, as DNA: TGTGCCAGCAGCTTCGGTAGCGGTCCTAAGTCCTACGAGCAGTACTTC. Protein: CASSFGSGPKSYEQYF.

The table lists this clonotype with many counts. The chain's CDR3 is CASSHTSGVNSPLHF. The DNA of the CDR3 is TGTGCCAGCTCACACACATCTGGGGTTAATTCACCCCTCCACTTT. V gene TRBV18 combines with J gene TRBJ1-6; D uncertain. Germline V lookup: CDR1 KGHSH, CDR2 LQKENI. Trimming left V 4 bases short and J 6 bases short, with 13 bases between. This CDR3 spans 15 amino acids.

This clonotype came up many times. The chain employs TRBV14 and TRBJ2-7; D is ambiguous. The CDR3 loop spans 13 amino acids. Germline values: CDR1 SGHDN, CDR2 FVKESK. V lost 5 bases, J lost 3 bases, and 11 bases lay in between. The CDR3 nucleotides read TGTGCCAGCAGCTACTATCCCAACTACGAGCAGTACTTC. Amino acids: CASSYYPNYEQYF. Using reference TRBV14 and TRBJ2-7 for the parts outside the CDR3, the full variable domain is EAGVTQFPSHSVIEKGQTVTLRCDPISGHDNLYWYRRVMGKEIKFLLHFVKESKQDESGMPNNRFLAERTGGTYSTLKVQPAELEDSGVYFCASSYYPNYEQYFGPGTRLTVT.

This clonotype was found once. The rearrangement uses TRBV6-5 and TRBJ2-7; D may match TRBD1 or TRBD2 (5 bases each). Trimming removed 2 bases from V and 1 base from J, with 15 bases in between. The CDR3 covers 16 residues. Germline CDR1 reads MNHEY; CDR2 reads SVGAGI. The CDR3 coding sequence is TGTGCCAGCAGTTACAGCCCGGGGCCGGTTTCCTACGAGCAGTACTTC. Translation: CASSYSPGPVSYEQYF.

The CDR3, as DNA: TGTGCCAGCACCTACGGGGCGTCCATGAACACTGAAGCTTTCTTT. It is translated as CASTYGASMNTEAFF. The J gene is TRBJ1-1, the V gene TRBV6-2 or TRBV6-3; D may be TRBD1 (5 bases). Germline V gene sequence: CDR1 MNHEY, CDR2 SVGEGT. Trimming shortened V by 7 bases and J by 0 bases, and 15 bases separated the two germline ends. The CDR3 is made up of 15 amino acids.

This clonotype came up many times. The DNA of the CDR3 is TGTGCCAGCAGTCTCATCCCGCAGCGGGAGGGGTACGAGCAGTACTTC. This codes for CASSLIPQREGYEQYF. This chain joins TRBV6-2 or TRBV6-3 and TRBJ2-7; TRBD2 matches 10 bases. Germline V gene data show CDR1 as MNHEY and CDR2 as SVGEGT. There are 16 residues in the CDR3. Trimming cost V 5 bases and J 4 bases; bases outside gene matches: 11.

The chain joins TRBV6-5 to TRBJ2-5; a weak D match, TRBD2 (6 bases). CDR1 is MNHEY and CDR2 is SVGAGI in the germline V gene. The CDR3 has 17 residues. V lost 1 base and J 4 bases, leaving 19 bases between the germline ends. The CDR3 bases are TGTGCCAGCAGTTACTTGGGGACTCCGATCAGCCGAGAGACCCAGTACTTC. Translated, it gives CASSYLGTPISRETQYF.

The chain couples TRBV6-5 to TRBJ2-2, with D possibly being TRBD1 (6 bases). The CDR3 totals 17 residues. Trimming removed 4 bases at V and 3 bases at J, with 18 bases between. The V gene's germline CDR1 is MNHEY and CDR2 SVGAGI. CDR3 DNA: TGTGCCAGCAGTTTAGGCCCCCAGGGGTTTGACACCGGGGAGCTGTTTTTT. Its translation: CASSLGPQGFDTGELFF.

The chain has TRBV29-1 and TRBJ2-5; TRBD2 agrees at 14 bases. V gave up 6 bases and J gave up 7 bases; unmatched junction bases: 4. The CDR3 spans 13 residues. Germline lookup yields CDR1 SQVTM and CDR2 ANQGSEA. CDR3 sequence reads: CSVGLAGERTQYF. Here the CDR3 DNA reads TGCAGCGTGGGACTAGCGGGAGAAAGGACCCAGTACTTC.

The CDR3 DNA sequence: TGTGCCAGCAGCACCCACGTAGGGAGGGGCCGTCAGCCCCAGCATTTT. It codes for CASSTHVGRGRQPQHF. V usage is TRBV11-2 and J usage is TRBJ1-5; D may be TRBD1 (5 bases). The CDR3 runs 16 residues. Between the trimmed V and J ends, which lost 5 bases and 6 bases, there was a span of 20 bases. Germline V gene data show CDR1 as SGHAT and CDR2 as FQNNGV.

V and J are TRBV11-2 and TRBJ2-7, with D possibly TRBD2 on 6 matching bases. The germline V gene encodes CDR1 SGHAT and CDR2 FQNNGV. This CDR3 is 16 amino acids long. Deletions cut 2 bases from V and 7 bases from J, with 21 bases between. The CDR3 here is CASSLRGGGAFFEQYF. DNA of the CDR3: TGTGCCAGCAGCTTAAGAGGTGGCGGGGCTTTTTTTGAGCAGTACTTC.

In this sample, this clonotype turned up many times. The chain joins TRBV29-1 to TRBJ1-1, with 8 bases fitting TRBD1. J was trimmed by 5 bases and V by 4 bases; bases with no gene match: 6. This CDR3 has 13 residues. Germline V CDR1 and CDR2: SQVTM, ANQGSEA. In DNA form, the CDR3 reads TGCAGCGTTGCCGACAGGGGTAGGACTGAAGCTTTCTTT. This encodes CSVADRGRTEAFF.

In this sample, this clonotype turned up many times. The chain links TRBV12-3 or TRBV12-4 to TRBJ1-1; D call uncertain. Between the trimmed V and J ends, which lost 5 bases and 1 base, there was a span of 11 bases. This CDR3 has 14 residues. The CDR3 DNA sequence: TGTGCCAGCAGTCAGTCTGAAGGGAACACTGAAGCTTTCTTT. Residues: CASSQSEGNTEAFF.

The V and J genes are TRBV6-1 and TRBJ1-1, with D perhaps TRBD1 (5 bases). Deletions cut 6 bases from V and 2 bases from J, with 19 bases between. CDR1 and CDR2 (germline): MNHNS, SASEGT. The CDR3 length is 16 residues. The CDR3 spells CASRTRAGHENTEAFF. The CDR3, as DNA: TGTGCCAGCAGGACACGGGCAGGGCACGAAAACACTGAAGCTTTCTTT.

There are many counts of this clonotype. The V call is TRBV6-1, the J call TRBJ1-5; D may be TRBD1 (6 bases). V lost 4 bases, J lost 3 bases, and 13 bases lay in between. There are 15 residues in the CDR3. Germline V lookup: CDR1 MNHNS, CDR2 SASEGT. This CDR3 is CASSGGGGFNQPQHF. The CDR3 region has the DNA TGTGCCAGCAGTGGGGGTGGGGGCTTCAATCAGCCCCAGCATTTT.